A selection of T cell receptor beta chains follows, all from one sample in a study of shared clonotypes between healthy human individuals. Only in-frame clones appear in the TCRdb table, and some are missing; sequencing was by immunoSEQ multiplex PCR. The data hold about 2.4 million clones, with approximately 94% observed a single time. Material: naive CD4+ T cells sorted from blood. The receptors were sampled from a man younger than 35 in good health. Each CDR3 is given with its conserved first and last residue. Fields, in order: D gene, clone size, J gene, V gene, CDR3 DNA, CDR3 protein. The D gene is left open where the match is weak. Size is omitted from some rows. Given values are once, few, many or a class for expanded clones.

d_call: NA
clone_size: NA
j_call: TRBJ2-2
v_call: TRBV6-5
cdr3_nt: TGTGCCAGCAGCCAGGGTGGAAACGGGGAGCTGTTTTTT
cdr3_aa: CASSQGGNGELFF

d_call: NA
clone_size: NA
j_call: TRBJ1-5
v_call: TRBV2
cdr3_nt: TGTGCCAGCAGTGAGCGGGCCCCCAATCAGCCCCAGCATTTT
cdr3_aa: CASSERAPNQPQHF

d_call: TRBD1
clone_size: NA
j_call: TRBJ1-3
v_call: TRBV10-3
cdr3_nt: TGTGCCACGACAGGGGATATGTCTGGAAACACCATATATTTT
cdr3_aa: CATTGDMSGNTIYF

d_call: NA
clone_size: NA
j_call: TRBJ2-3
v_call: TRBV6-4
cdr3_nt: TGTGCCAGCAGCGTAAGCGGGAGCACAGATACGCAGTATTTT
cdr3_aa: CASSVSGSTDTQYF

d_call: NA
clone_size: once
j_call: TRBJ2-1
v_call: TRBV11-3
cdr3_nt: TGTGCCAGCAGCTTAGATATGGGGTACAATGAGCAGTTCTTC
cdr3_aa: CASSLDMGYNEQFF

d_call: NA
clone_size: NA
j_call: TRBJ2-4
v_call: TRBV6-5
cdr3_nt: TGTGCCAGCAGTAGGAGGGTCCTTTCCAAAAACATTCAGTACTTC
cdr3_aa: CASSRRVLSKNIQYF

d_call: NA
clone_size: NA
j_call: TRBJ1-2
v_call: TRBV27
cdr3_nt: TGTGCCAGCAGCCCCGGACAGAGTAACTATGGCTACACCTTC
cdr3_aa: CASSPGQSNYGYTF

d_call: NA
clone_size: NA
j_call: TRBJ2-6
v_call: TRBV7-2
cdr3_nt: TGTGCCAGCAGCTTAGGGAGGGGTAGATCTGGGGCCAACGTCCTGACTTTC
cdr3_aa: CASSLGRGRSGANVLTF

d_call: NA
clone_size: NA
j_call: TRBJ2-6
v_call: TRBV5-6
cdr3_nt: TGTGCCAGCAGTCTAGGAATAGGGAACTCTGGGGCCAACGTCCTGACTTTC
cdr3_aa: CASSLGIGNSGANVLTF

d_call: TRBD1
clone_size: NA
j_call: TRBJ2-7
v_call: TRBV10-3
cdr3_nt: TGTGCCATCAGCGCGGGACAGGTGGCTTACGAGCAGTACTTC
cdr3_aa: CAISAGQVAYEQYF

d_call: NA
clone_size: few
j_call: TRBJ2-7
v_call: TRBV7-8
cdr3_nt: TGTGCCAGCAAAGGGCAGGGCTCCTACGAGCAGTACTTC
cdr3_aa: CASKGQGSYEQYF

d_call: TRBD1
clone_size: NA
j_call: TRBJ2-3
v_call: TRBV6-5
cdr3_nt: TGTGCCAGCAGCAGAGGGACAGCCAGCACAGATACGCAGTATTTT
cdr3_aa: CASSRGTASTDTQYF

d_call: NA
clone_size: NA
j_call: TRBJ1-2
v_call: TRBV4-1
cdr3_nt: TGCGCCAGCAGCCAAGGGGGGTTGGGGGACCATGGCTACACCTTC
cdr3_aa: CASSQGGLGDHGYTF

d_call: TRBD1
clone_size: NA
j_call: TRBJ1-2
v_call: TRBV6-6
cdr3_nt: TGTGCCAGCAGTCGGGACAGTAATAACTATGGCTACACCTTC
cdr3_aa: CASSRDSNNYGYTF

d_call: NA
clone_size: NA
j_call: TRBJ2-5
v_call: TRBV5-1
cdr3_nt: TGCGCCAGCAGCTCGGGGCTAGAGACCCAGTACTTC
cdr3_aa: CASSSGLETQYF

d_call: NA
clone_size: once
j_call: TRBJ2-7
v_call: TRBV27
cdr3_nt: TGTGCCAGCAGTTCCCAAGGGGAGCAGTACTTC
cdr3_aa: CASSSQGEQYF

d_call: TRBD1
clone_size: NA
j_call: TRBJ1-3
v_call: TRBV6-1
cdr3_nt: TGTGCCAGCAGTGCGTCAGGGGGAGGAAACACCATATATTTT
cdr3_aa: CASSASGGGNTIYF

d_call: NA
clone_size: NA
j_call: TRBJ1-1
v_call: TRBV7-2
cdr3_nt: TGTGCCAGCAGCCCTGGGCGGGGCAACACTGAAGCTTTCTTT
cdr3_aa: CASSPGRGNTEAFF

d_call: NA
clone_size: NA
j_call: TRBJ1-1
v_call: TRBV29-1
cdr3_nt: TGCAGCGTTGGAAAGGACATCAGGAACACTGAAGCTTTCTTT
cdr3_aa: CSVGKDIRNTEAFF

d_call: NA
clone_size: once
j_call: TRBJ1-1
v_call: TRBV7-9
cdr3_nt: TGTGCCAGCAGCATAGGACAGTTGATGAACACTGAAGCTTTCTTT
cdr3_aa: CASSIGQLMNTEAFF

d_call: NA
clone_size: NA
j_call: TRBJ2-2
v_call: TRBV10-3
cdr3_nt: TGTGCCATCAATGCAGGGTGGACCGGGGAGCTGTTTTTT
cdr3_aa: CAINAGWTGELFF

d_call: NA
clone_size: NA
j_call: TRBJ1-2
v_call: TRBV5-6
cdr3_nt: TGTGCCAGCAGCCCCTACCAAGGGGGTCAGTATGGCTACACCTTC
cdr3_aa: CASSPYQGGQYGYTF

d_call: TRBD2
clone_size: NA
j_call: TRBJ2-2
v_call: TRBV6-1
cdr3_nt: TGTGCCAGCAGTGCCCGGACTAGCGGACTGAACACCGGGGAGCTGTTTTTT
cdr3_aa: CASSARTSGLNTGELFF

d_call: NA
clone_size: NA
j_call: TRBJ1-2
v_call: TRBV5-5
cdr3_nt: TGTGCCAGCAGCTTGGGAGGGGTGAGTGGCTACACCTTC
cdr3_aa: CASSLGGVSGYTF

d_call: NA
clone_size: NA
j_call: TRBJ1-5
v_call: TRBV6-1
cdr3_nt: TGTGCCAGCACAGGGAAAGTGAATCAGCCCCAGCATTTT
cdr3_aa: CASTGKVNQPQHF

d_call: TRBD2
clone_size: NA
j_call: TRBJ2-1
v_call: TRBV10-2
cdr3_nt: TGCGCCAGCAGCCCGTCTAGCGGGGCCCCCGGGGAGCAGTTCTTC
cdr3_aa: CASSPSSGAPGEQFF

d_call: NA
clone_size: NA
j_call: TRBJ2-1
v_call: TRBV5-1
cdr3_nt: TGCGCCAGCAGAGGGTGGACGGATGAGCAGTTCTTC
cdr3_aa: CASRGWTDEQFF

d_call: TRBD1
clone_size: NA
j_call: TRBJ2-2
v_call: TRBV5-1
cdr3_nt: TGCGCCAGCAGATCGGGACAGCCAAACACCGGGGAGCTGTTTTTT
cdr3_aa: CASRSGQPNTGELFF

d_call: NA
clone_size: NA
j_call: TRBJ1-1
v_call: TRBV11-1
cdr3_nt: TGTGCCAGCAGCTTAGCTGGTGCTGAAGCTTTCTTT
cdr3_aa: CASSLAGAEAFF

d_call: NA
clone_size: NA
j_call: TRBJ1-6
v_call: TRBV2
cdr3_nt: TGTGCCAGCGGGGGAGCCGATAATTCACCCCTCCACTTT
cdr3_aa: CASGGADNSPLHF

d_call: NA
clone_size: NA
j_call: TRBJ2-2
v_call: TRBV5-1
cdr3_nt: TGCGCCAGCAGCTCAACAGGGTTGAACACCGGGGAGCTGTTTTTT
cdr3_aa: CASSSTGLNTGELFF

d_call: TRBD1
clone_size: NA
j_call: TRBJ2-2
v_call: TRBV19
cdr3_nt: TGTGCCAGTAAGGGGGCGGTCGGGGAGCTGTTTTTT
cdr3_aa: CASKGAVGELFF

d_call: TRBD1
clone_size: NA
j_call: TRBJ2-2
v_call: TRBV28
cdr3_nt: TGTGCCAGCAGTTCCGCCGGGACAGGGGGCACCGGGGAGCTGTTTTTT
cdr3_aa: CASSSAGTGGTGELFF

d_call: NA
clone_size: NA
j_call: TRBJ2-7
v_call: TRBV2
cdr3_nt: TGTGCCAGTAAGAGGGAGGACAGTCCGGAATACGAGCAGTACTTC
cdr3_aa: CASKREDSPEYEQYF

d_call: NA
clone_size: NA
j_call: TRBJ2-3
v_call: TRBV11-2
cdr3_nt: TGTGCCAGCAGCCCTGGGGTCTGGGGGCTCACAGATACGCAGTATTTT
cdr3_aa: CASSPGVWGLTDTQYF

d_call: NA
clone_size: NA
j_call: TRBJ2-3
v_call: TRBV18
cdr3_nt: TGTGCCAGCTCACCAAGTTTGGGTGGCGCAGATACGCAGTATTTT
cdr3_aa: CASSPSLGGADTQYF

d_call: NA
clone_size: NA
j_call: TRBJ2-4
v_call: TRBV27
cdr3_nt: TGTGCCAGCAGTTTTGGAACAGCAATAGCCAAAAACATTCAGTACTTC
cdr3_aa: CASSFGTAIAKNIQYF

d_call: TRBD1
clone_size: NA
j_call: TRBJ2-7
v_call: TRBV5-5
cdr3_nt: TGTGCCAGCAGCTTGCTTGAACAGGGGAGCGAGCAGTACTTC
cdr3_aa: CASSLLEQGSEQYF

d_call: NA
clone_size: NA
j_call: TRBJ2-7
v_call: TRBV7-2
cdr3_nt: TGTGCCAGCAGCTTAGTCGTGCTAGACTCCGAGCAGTACTTC
cdr3_aa: CASSLVVLDSEQYF

d_call: NA
clone_size: NA
j_call: TRBJ2-3
v_call: TRBV5-4
cdr3_nt: TGTGCCAGCAGCCCTAAGGGGGGGGATGATACGCAGTATTTT
cdr3_aa: CASSPKGGDDTQYF

d_call: NA
clone_size: NA
j_call: TRBJ2-1
v_call: TRBV10-3
cdr3_nt: TGTGCCATCAGTGAGCTTACCGGGGGCTACTCCTACAATGAGCAGTTCTTC
cdr3_aa: CAISELTGGYSYNEQFF